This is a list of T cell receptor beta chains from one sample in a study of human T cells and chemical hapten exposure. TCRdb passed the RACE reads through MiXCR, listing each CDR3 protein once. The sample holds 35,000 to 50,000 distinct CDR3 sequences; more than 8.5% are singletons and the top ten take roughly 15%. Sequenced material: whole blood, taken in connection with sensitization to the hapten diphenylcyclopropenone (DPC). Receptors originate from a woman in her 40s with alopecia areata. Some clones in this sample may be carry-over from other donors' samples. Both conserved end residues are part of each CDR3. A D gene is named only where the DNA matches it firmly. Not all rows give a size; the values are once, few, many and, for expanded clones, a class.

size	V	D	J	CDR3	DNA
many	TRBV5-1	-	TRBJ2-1	CASSLLPGDPTDEQFF	TGCGCCAGCAGCTTGTTACCGGGAGACCCTACCGATGAGCAGTTCTTC
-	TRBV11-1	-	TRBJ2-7	CASSLRHPYEQYF	TGTGCCAGCAGCTTGAGACACCCCTACGAGCAGTACTTC
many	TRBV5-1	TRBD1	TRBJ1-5	CASSREGARGQPQHF	TGCGCCAGCAGCAGGGAGGGGGCGAGAGGTCAGCCCCAGCATTTT
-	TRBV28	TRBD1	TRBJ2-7	CASSLSGGNHEQYF	TGTGCCAGCAGTTTGTCAGGGGGAAACCACGAGCAGTACTTC
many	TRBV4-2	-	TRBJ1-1	CASSQVRGTEAFF	TGTGCCAGCAGCCAAGTAAGAGGCACTGAAGCTTTCTTT
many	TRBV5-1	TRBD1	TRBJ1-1	CASSLDRGPEAFF	TGCGCCAGCAGCTTGGACAGGGGGCCTGAAGCTTTCTTT
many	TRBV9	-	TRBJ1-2	CASSVDGNYGYTF	TGTGCCAGCAGCGTGGACGGCAACTATGGCTACACCTTC
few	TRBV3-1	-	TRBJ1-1	CASRRNTEAFF	TGTGCCAGCAGACGAAACACTGAAGCTTTCTTT
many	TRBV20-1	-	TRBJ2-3	CSAPYGTQYF	TGCAGTGCCCCTTACGGTACGCAGTATTTT
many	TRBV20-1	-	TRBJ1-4	CSARDYRVGRNEKLFF	TGCAGTGCTAGAGATTACAGGGTAGGGAGGAATGAAAAACTGTTTTTT
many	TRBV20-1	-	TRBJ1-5	CSPREQLGQPQHF	TGCAGTCCCAGGGAACAGTTGGGGCAGCCCCAGCATTTT
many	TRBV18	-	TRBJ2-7	CASSPVTLYEQYF	TGTGCCAGCTCACCAGTCACACTCTACGAGCAGTACTTC
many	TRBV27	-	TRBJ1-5	CASSLTRSTGQPQHF	TGTGCCAGCAGTTTAACGCGTTCGACAGGACAGCCCCAGCATTTT
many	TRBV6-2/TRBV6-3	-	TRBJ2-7	CASSRRTLYSYEQYF	TGTGCCAGCAGTCGACGGACTCTTTACTCCTACGAGCAGTACTTC
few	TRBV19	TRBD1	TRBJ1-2	CASSISRGPIGYTF	TGTGCCAGTAGTATATCCAGGGGGCCAATTGGCTACACCTTC
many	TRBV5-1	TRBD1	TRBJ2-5	CASSLSGTGLQETQYF	TGCGCCAGCAGCCTATCCGGGACAGGCCTCCAAGAGACCCAGTACTTC
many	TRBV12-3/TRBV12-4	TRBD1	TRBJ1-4	CASSAGQGDEKLFF	TGTGCCAGCAGTGCGGGACAGGGTGATGAAAAACTGTTTTTT
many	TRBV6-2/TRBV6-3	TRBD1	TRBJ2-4	CASSTWTGESKNIQYF	TGTGCCAGCAGTACTTGGACAGGGGAAAGCAAAAACATTCAGTACTTC
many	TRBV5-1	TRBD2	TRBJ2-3	CASSLDSGGVADTQYF	TGCGCCAGCAGCTTGGATAGCGGGGGTGTTGCAGATACGCAGTATTTT
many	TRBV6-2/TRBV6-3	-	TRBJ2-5	CASLEEGRGSKTQYF	TGTGCCAGCTTAGAGGAGGGCAGAGGGAGTAAGACCCAGTACTTC
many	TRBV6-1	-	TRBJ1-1	CASSEPGRLRAFF	TGTGCCAGCAGTGAACCAGGACGGCTTCGGGCTTTCTTT
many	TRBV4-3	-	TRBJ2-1	CASSQKYLGGGAPEQFF	TGCGCCAGCAGCCAAAAATATTTGGGAGGGGGGGCGCCTGAGCAGTTCTTC
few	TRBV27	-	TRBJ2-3	CASSLSQGHTDTQYF	TGTGCCAGCAGTTTATCTCAGGGGCACACAGATACGCAGTATTTT
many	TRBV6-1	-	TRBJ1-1	CASRTQLGGPNEAFF	TGTGCCAGCAGAACTCAACTCGGGGGGCCGAATGAAGCTTTCTTT
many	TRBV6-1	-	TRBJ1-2	CASSEARAVSIGGYTF	TGTGCCAGCAGTGAAGCCCGGGCCGTAAGCATAGGAGGCTACACCTTC
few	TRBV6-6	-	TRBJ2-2	CASSYSFSNTGELFF	TGTGCCAGCAGTTACTCGTTTTCGAACACCGGGGAGCTGTTTTTT
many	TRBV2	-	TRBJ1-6	CASRPQGNYNSPLHF	TGTGCCAGCAGGCCTCAGGGGAACTATAATTCACCCCTCCACTTT
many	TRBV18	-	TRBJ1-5	CASSKAMYSNQPQHF	TGTGCCAGCTCGAAGGCGATGTATAGCAATCAGCCCCAGCATTTT
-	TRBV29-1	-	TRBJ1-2	CSVVGGDYGYTF	TGCAGCGTTGTGGGTGGAGACTATGGCTACACCTTC
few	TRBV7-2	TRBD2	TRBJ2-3	CASSLGGAGGSDTQYF	TGTGCCAGCAGCTTAGGCGGAGCGGGGGGATCCGATACGCAGTATTTT
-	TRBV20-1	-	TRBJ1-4	CSASPTSVLVF	TGCAGTGCTAGTCCTACGTCGGTTCTCGTTTTT
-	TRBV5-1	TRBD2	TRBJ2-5	CASSLTSGGPQETQYF	TGCGCCAGCAGCCTCACTAGCGGGGGCCCTCAAGAGACCCAGTACTTC
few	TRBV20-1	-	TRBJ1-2	CSARPTGPNYGYTF	TGCAGTGCTAGGCCGACAGGTCCCAACTATGGCTACACCTTC
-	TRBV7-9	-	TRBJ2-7	CASSLGPTGPPSYEQYF	TGTGCCAGCAGCTTAGGCCCTACAGGGCCCCCCTCCTACGAGCAGTACTTC
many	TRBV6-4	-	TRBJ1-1	CASSLERNTEAFF	TGTGCCAGCAGTCTGGAGAGGAACACTGAAGCTTTCTTT
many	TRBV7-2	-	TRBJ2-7	CASSFSRAEQYF	TGTGCCAGCAGCTTTTCGAGGGCCGAGCAGTACTTC